Sequencing of this TCR beta chain was carried out in a study of T cells in Graves' hyperthyroidism and ophthalmopathy. Across the study: Peripheral blood was collected at initial diagnosis, before any treatment. Whole-study findings and limits: Researchers found most expanded thyroid clonotypes above 0.001 in blood as well.

V lost 1 base, J lost 2 bases, and 2 bases stayed unmatched. The CDR3 length is 16 residues. In germline, CDR1 is LGHDT, CDR2 YNNKEL (reference sequence). Amplified TCR beta CDR3 regions came from RNA transcripts. HTBI primers were used for first-round RT-PCR of the TCR CDR3. MiXCR was run by TCRdb on the multiplex PCR reads, yielding one entry per CDR3 protein. The data hold fewer than 350,000 distinct CDR3 sequences, with roughly 13% observed a single time. Diagnoses rested on clinical symptoms, serum thyroxine and TRAb, thyroid ultrasound and orbital computed tomography. Out of over 9 ml of fresh peripheral blood came the PBMCs. This clonotype was seen a handful of times. Its target is not known.

This chain uses TRBV3-1 with TRBJ2-3, with 11 bases matching TRBD2. Sequencing used blood. The sequence came from a woman aged 40 to 50 with Graves' hyperthyroidism. The DNA of the CDR3 is TGTGCCAGCAGCCAAGCGACTAGCGGGGTCACAGATACGCAGTATTTT. Residues: CASSQATSGVTDTQYF.